This T cell receptor (beta chain) was identified during a study of T cells in Graves' hyperthyroidism and ophthalmopathy. TCR beta CDR3 region amplification was performed from RNA transcripts. First-round RT-PCR targeting the TCR CDR3 was performed with the HTBI primer set. TCRdb ran MiXCR on the multiplex PCR reads and lists one entry per CDR3 protein. The repertoire holds approximately 560,000 distinct CDR3 sequences, with 46% as singletons. The hyperthyroidism patients had all been newly diagnosed, and their disease duration was under 2 months. Their ages ranged from 18 to 65 years. Germline V gives CDR1 MRHNA, CDR2 SNTAGT. Trimming removed 4 bases from V and 0 bases from J; junction bases left unmatched: 5. The CDR3 covers 15 residues.

The chain carries TRBV6-4 and TRBJ1-1, with 7 bases fitting TRBD1. The sample was peripheral blood or thyroid tissue (not recorded which). The source of this sequence is a young woman with Graves' hyperthyroidism. Here the CDR3 reads CASSAPGQMNTEAFF. In DNA, the CDR3 is TGTGCCAGCAGTGCCCCGGGACAGATGAACACTGAAGCTTTCTTT.